The source of this T cell receptor beta chain is a study of shared clonotypes between healthy human individuals (dated by TCRdb to 2020 to 2021). Looking at the study overall: The cohort included a few men and two women between 18 and 49 years of age. Different laboratories and diverse techniques were used to prepare libraries and sequence TCR repertoires, to increase sequencing depth and limit assay-specific biases. Each donor's leukapheresis produced roughly between roughly 0.85 and 9.5 billion PBMCs. To estimate repertoire size and how much clonotype sharing occurs between individuals, the study deeply sequenced the blood TCR repertoires of 4 to 6 healthy adults. For each donor, three plates each were used for CD4 naive and CD4 memory, two plates were used for CD8 naive, and one plate was used for CD8 memory. General conclusions and limits of the study: Based on pairwise subsampling, the degree of clonotype sharing among donors was expected to be affected by sequencing depth. Rarefaction of sorted-subset datasets indicated incomplete sequencing despite the large sequencing depth. Roughly 5% of naive CD4, roughly 3.5% of naive CD8, about 2.1% of memory CD4, and approximately 0.39% of memory CD8 clonotypes were shared across several donors. Naive subsets generally had larger estimated clonotype richness than memory subsets did. Higher generation probabilities were observed for clonotypes shared by all four sorted-subset donors than for non-shared clonotypes. Sampling was limited to blood, and TCR repertoires in tissue likely differ from TCR repertoires in blood. Because the study included only a small number of donors, the genetic and exposure-history diversity represented was limited.

Spanning cysteine to phenylalanine, the CDR3 consists of 13 amino acids. The only DNA kept is the CDR3, 39 bases in frame from the first base. V is trimmed back by 6 bases and J by 1 base, and the junction contains 2 bases that no gene match accounts for. Via the germline V gene, CDR1 is SQVTM and CDR2 ANQGSEA. CD8 naive samples were obtained by positive selection for CCR7 among CD45RO-negative cells, yielding a CD45RA+CCR7+ population from which TemRA cells were excluded. Donors were healthy HIV-negative adults with no recently reported acute infections or vaccinations. Every donor was a Caucasian adult residing in Nashville, Tennessee, USA. Blood was obtained by leukapheresis, after which PBMCs were separated by Ficoll-Histopaque density gradient centrifugation and cryopreserved in liquid nitrogen vapor phase. Analytical flow cytometry was used to check the purity and quantity of each magnetically sorted T cell population. Genomic DNA was isolated from every sorted fraction and measured by UV absorbance on a Nanodrop 2000c.

As for this clone: Its recognized antigen is unknown. Per-base quality was not reported, and no clone a single base away is much larger than it. This same CDR3 is encoded by further DNA sequences in the sample.

TCR CDR3 regions were amplified from genomic DNA by multiplex PCR using the deep immunoSEQ assay. Genomic DNA extracted from each cell subset was distributed evenly over all wells of several immunoSEQ 96-well plates, and each plate served as one replicate. For sorted subsets, each replicate PCR was loaded with around 220 ng genomic DNA, equivalent to 25,000 to 35,000 T cell genomes. Purified libraries were quantified with a Qubit 3.0 fluorometer, sized on a Bioanalyzer 2100, and re-quantified with the KAPA Library Quantification kit. A separate single-read 150-cycle Illumina NextSeq 550 flow cell was used to sequence each immunoSEQ 96-well plate. Regarding the original processing steps: Because the immunoSEQ output included only junctional sequences and no quality scores, the filtering could not be the same as the filtering used for full-length reads. Sequences were annotated with PyIR, a Python wrapper for IgBLAST v1.9, and V/J genes and CDR3 were assigned using IMGT germline references. Reads were filtered out if the reads had weak V/J assignments (E-value above 1e-6), no CDR3, stop codons, out-of-frame junctions, or ambiguous translated residues. V3J clonotypes were defined as sequences sharing an identical inferred V gene, J gene, and CDR3 amino acid sequence. Percentage overlap between repertoires was calculated by dividing the number of shared unique clonotypes by the size of the smaller repertoire. Repertoire richness was assessed with RTK rarefaction, the Chao1 estimator, and Recon v2.1 estimates of unobserved clonotypes. OLGA was used to compute generation probabilities for all TCRbeta clonotypes that the gDNA method yielded from a handful of donors. As stored in TCRdb, this immuneACCESS dataset retains in-frame rearrangements with V and J assigned. A fraction of the clones does not appear; measured against another copy, unresolved V genes explain less than half of the discrepancy, and the remainder lacks a known reason. V and J calls and clone size come straight from that table; D and trimming were deduced from the DNA. This sample gives around 700,000 clones in total; about 91% of them show up just once. 20% to 25% of the sample is taken by the ten largest.

This clonotype was obtained from a man aged 25 to 45 in good health. Sequencing was done on a sample of naive CD8+ T cells sorted from blood. The cell subset or site label, read with the paper, signifies: CD45RA+CCR7+. The V and J genes are TRBV29-1 and TRBJ2-3; 9 bases in the junction line up with TRBD1. The DNA is TGCAGCGTGGACAGGGGAGGCACAGATACGCAGTATTTT. This codes for CSVDRGGTDTQYF.